This T cell receptor (beta chain) derives from a study of cytomegalovirus exposure and HLA in healthy donors. Study summary: Earlier sequencing of some 190 million T cells yielded 95 million to 120 million unique TCR beta sequences.

CDR1 and CDR2 (germline): MGHRA, YSYEKL. Trimming cost V 0 bases and J 2 bases, with 19 bases left between them. The CDR3 totals 18 residues. In nominal health when sampled, donors likely had unrecorded immune exposures nonetheless. The primer mix had 60 Vbeta and 13 Jbeta primers. Sequenced by immunoSEQ multiplex PCR; TCRdb stores in-frame clones only, minus some. The profile shows 200,000 to 300,000 clones, roughly 81% of them singletons. The V gene is TRBV4-1, the J gene TRBJ2-5, with TRBD2 as a possible D gene (6 bases). Input material: PBMCs. This sequence originates from a girl aged 2-10 years in good health and CMV-seronegative. CDR3 coding DNA: TGCGCCAGCAGCCAAGATCGGCGACCTAGCGCTGGACAAGAGACCCAGTACTTC. Translation gives CASSQDRRPSAGQETQYF.